This T cell receptor (beta chain) was obtained from a study of blood T cell repertoires in COVID-19. Study as a whole: Acute and convalescent COVID-19 samples came from the United States, Italy and Spain. Sample material is recorded as cDNA or gDNA derived from T cells, B-cell-depleted T cells, or PBMCs.

The CDR3 extends over 15 amino acids. J lost 0 bases, V lost 4 bases, and 4 bases had no gene match. Germline loops: CDR1 SGHAT, CDR2 FQNNGV. The repertoire was sequenced with immunoSEQ multiplex PCR; TCRdb's copy has only in-frame clones and lacks some. Counted here are some 45,000 clones, about 89% occurring once; the ten biggest clones make up around 6.4%. V and J are TRBV11-2 and TRBJ2-3; 7 bases are shared with TRBD1. This receptor was identified in an older man with active COVID-19. Specimen: peripheral blood. The CDR3 DNA follows: TGTGCCAGCAGCTCCGGGACAGTTAGCACAGATACGCAGTATTTT. Translation gives CASSSGTVSTDTQYF. Drawing the rest from reference TRBV11-2 and TRBJ2-3, the complete variable domain is EAGVAQSPRYKIIEKRQSVAFWCNPISGHATLYWYQQILGQGPKLLIQFQNNGVVDDSQLPKDRFSAERLKGVDSTLKIQPAKLEDSAVYLCASSSGTVSTDTQYFGPGTRLTVL.